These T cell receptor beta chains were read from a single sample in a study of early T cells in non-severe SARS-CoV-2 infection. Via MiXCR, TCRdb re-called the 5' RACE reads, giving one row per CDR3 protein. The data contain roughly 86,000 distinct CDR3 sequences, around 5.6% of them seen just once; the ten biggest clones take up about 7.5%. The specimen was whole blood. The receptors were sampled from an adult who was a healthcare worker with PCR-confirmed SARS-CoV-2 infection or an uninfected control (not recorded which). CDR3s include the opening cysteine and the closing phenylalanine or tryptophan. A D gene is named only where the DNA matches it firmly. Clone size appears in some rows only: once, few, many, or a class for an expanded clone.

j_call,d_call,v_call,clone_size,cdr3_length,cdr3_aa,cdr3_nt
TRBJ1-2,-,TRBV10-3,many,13,CATRSGASYGYTF,TGTGCCACCCGCTCAGGGGCTAGTTATGGCTACACCTTC
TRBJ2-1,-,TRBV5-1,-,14,CASSLPTSYNEQFF,TGCGCCAGCAGCTTGCCCACTAGCTACAATGAGCAGTTCTTC
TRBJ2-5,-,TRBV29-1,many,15,CSVEAYGDPQETQYF,TGCAGCGTTGAAGCTTACGGGGATCCACAAGAGACCCAGTACTTC
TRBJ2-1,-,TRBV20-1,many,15,CSALSRRESYNEQFF,TGCAGTGCTCTCTCTAGACGGGAGAGCTACAATGAGCAGTTCTTC
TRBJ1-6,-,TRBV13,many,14,CASSPQPTGSPLHF,TGTGCCAGCAGCCCCCAGCCGACGGGGTCACCCCTCCACTTT
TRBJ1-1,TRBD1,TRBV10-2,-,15,CASSLQGAGNTEAFF,TGCGCCAGCAGCTTACAGGGGGCGGGTAACACTGAAGCTTTCTTT
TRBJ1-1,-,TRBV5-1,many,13,CASSLQGNTEAFF,TGCGCCAGCAGCTTGCAAGGGAACACTGAAGCTTTCTTT
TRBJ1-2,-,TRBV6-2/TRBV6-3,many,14,CASSSPVGRIGYTF,TGTGCCAGCAGTTCCCCCGTGGGGAGAATCGGCTACACCTTC
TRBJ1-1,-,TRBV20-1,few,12,CSAPGTRYEAFF,TGCAGTGCTCCCGGGACAAGATATGAAGCTTTCTTT
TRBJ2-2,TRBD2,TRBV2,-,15,CASGTSGGRTGELFF,TGTGCCAGCGGAACTAGCGGGGGAAGGACCGGGGAGCTGTTTTTT
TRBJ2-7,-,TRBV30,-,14,CAWTPRAASYEQYF,TGTGCCTGGACCCCCCGGGCCGCCTCCTACGAGCAGTACTTC
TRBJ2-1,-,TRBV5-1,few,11,CASSLHNEQFF,TGCGCCAGCAGCCTACACAATGAGCAGTTCTTC
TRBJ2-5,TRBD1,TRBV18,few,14,CASSPTDRVETQYF,TGTGCCAGCTCACCGACAGACAGGGTGGAGACCCAGTACTTC
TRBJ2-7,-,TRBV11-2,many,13,CASSLDLTYEQYF,TGTGCCAGCAGCTTGGACCTTACCTACGAGCAGTACTTC
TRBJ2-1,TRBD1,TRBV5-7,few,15,CASICTGTGLDEQFF,TGTGCCAGCATTTGTACCGGGACAGGGTTAGATGAGCAGTTCTTC
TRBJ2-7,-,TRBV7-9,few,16,CASSPGPRVNYYEQYF,TGTGCCAGCAGCCCCGGCCCCAGGGTGAACTACTACGAGCAGTACTTC
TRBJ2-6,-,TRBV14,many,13,CASSTSGANVLTF,TGTGCCAGCAGCACCTCTGGGGCCAACGTCCTGACTTTC
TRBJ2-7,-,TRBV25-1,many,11,CASSGRYEQYF,TGTGCCAGCAGTGGGCGGTACGAGCAGTACTTC
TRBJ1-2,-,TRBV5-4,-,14,CASSLERGNYGYTF,TGTGCCAGCAGCTTGGAGCGGGGCAACTATGGCTACACCTTC
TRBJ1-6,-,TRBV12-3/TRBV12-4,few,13,CASSSQWDSPLHF,TGTGCCAGCAGTTCCCAATGGGATTCACCCCTCCACTTT
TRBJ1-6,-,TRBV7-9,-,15,CASSFDRAENSPLHF,TGTGCCAGCAGCTTTGACCGGGCAGAAAATTCACCCCTCCACTTT
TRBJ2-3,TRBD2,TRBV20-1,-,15,CSASHGGGSTDTQYF,TGCAGTGCTAGTCATGGCGGGGGGAGCACAGATACGCAGTATTTT
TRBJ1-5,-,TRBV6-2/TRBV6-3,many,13,CASTGIFNQPQHF,TGTGCCAGCACCGGGATCTTCAATCAGCCCCAGCATTTT
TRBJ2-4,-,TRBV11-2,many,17,CASSFSQPGLAKNIQYF,TGTGCCAGCAGCTTCTCCCAACCGGGGCTAGCCAAAAACATTCAGTACTTC
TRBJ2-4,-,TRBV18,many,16,CASSPRRNLAKNIQYF,TGTGCCAGCTCACCACGGCGCAACCTAGCCAAAAACATTCAGTACTTC
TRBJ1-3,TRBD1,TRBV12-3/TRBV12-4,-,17,CASSPHRGQFSGNTIYF,TGTGCCAGCAGTCCTCACAGGGGTCAATTCTCTGGAAACACCATATATTTT
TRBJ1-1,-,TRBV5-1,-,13,CASKRGLNTEAFF,TGCGCCAGCAAGCGGGGGTTGAACACTGAAGCTTTCTTT
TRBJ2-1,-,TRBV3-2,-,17,CASSPILAGGPYNEQFF,TGTGCCAGCAGCCCGATTCTAGCGGGAGGGCCTTACAATGAGCAGTTCTTC
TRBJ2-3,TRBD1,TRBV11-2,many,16,CASSLGQGRSTDTQYF,TGTGCCAGCAGCTTAGGACAGGGACGGTCCACAGATACGCAGTATTTT
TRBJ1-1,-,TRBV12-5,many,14,CASVLGDLNTEAFF,TGTGCTAGTGTATTAGGGGATCTGAACACTGAAGCTTTCTTT
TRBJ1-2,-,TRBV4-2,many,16,CASSLELDAGNYGYTF,TGTGCCAGCAGCCTCGAGTTGGATGCAGGGAACTATGGCTACACCTTC
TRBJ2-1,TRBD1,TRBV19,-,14,CASSRDRVNNEQFF,TGTGCCAGTAGCCGGGACAGGGTTAACAATGAGCAGTTCTTC
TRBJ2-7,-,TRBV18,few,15,CASSPLQVGVDEQYF,TGTGCCAGCTCACCACTTCAGGTGGGGGTCGACGAGCAGTACTTC